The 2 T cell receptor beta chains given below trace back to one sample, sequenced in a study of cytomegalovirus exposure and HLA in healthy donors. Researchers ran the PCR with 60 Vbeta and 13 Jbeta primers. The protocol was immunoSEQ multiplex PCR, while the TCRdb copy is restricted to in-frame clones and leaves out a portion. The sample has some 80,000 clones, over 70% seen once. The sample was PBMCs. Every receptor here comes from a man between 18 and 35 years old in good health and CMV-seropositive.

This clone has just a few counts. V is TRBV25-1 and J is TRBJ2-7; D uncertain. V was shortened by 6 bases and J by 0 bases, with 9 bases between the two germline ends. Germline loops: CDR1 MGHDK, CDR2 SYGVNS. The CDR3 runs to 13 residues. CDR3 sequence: CASSVSSSYEQYF. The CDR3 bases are TGTGCCAGCAGCGTCTCGAGCTCCTACGAGCAGTACTTC.

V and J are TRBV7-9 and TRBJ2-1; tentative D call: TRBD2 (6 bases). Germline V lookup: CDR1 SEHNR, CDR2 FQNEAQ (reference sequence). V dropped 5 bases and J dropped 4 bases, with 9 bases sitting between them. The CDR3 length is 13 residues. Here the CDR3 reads CASSQAGYNEQFF. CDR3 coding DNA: TGTGCCAGCAGCCAAGCGGGTTACAATGAGCAGTTCTTC.